This TCR beta chain emerged from a study of T cells in tuberculosis. TCRdb keeps only in-frame clones here, not all; method: immunoSEQ multiplex PCR. The top ten clones hold approximately 2.3% of a sample with about 34,000 clones, around 93% of them seen once. Time point noted: new active TB diagnosis, blood taken before or within 7 days of starting treatment. This CDR3 has 12 amino acids. The germline gives CDR1 MNHNS, CDR2 SASEGT. The junction had 5 bases not matched to a gene; V was cut back by 4 bases and J by 8 bases. This specimen consisted of PBMCs, obtained at tuberculosis diagnosis. The TCR comes from an adult with tuberculosis. The gene calls are TRBV6-1 and TRBJ2-7, with TRBD1 matching over 7 bases. The CDR3 here is CASSGTGEQQYV. In DNA, the CDR3 is TGTGCCAGCAGTGGTACAGGGGAACAGCAGTACGTC.